This T cell receptor (beta chain) was recovered during a study of response to subunit inactivated influenza vaccine (dated by TCRdb to the late 2010s). About the full investigation: Deep quantitative T cell receptor repertoire profiling was used in the study to track responses to a trivalent subunit inactivated influenza vaccine. Broader findings and caveats from the paper: The authors suggested that each seasonal influenza vaccination may recruit only a limited number of new T cells.

The receptor library was made with RT-PCR. Sequencing was carried out with an Illumina HiSeq 2500. TCRdb handled the public reads itself, with Q25 trimming in fastp and clone calling in MiXCR, and kept productive beta chains. Rows matching on CDR3 protein sequence are summarized as one entry with the most common DNA and genes. The sample data list about 650,000 distinct CDR3 sequences, and approximately 14% of these were observed just once. The ten largest clones represent roughly 10% of the sample. CDR1 and CDR2 are drawn from the germline V gene: MDHEN, SYDVKM. The CDR3 sequence holds 17 residues, the cysteine and phenylalanine included. The read is trimmed to its CDR3 DNA, 51 bases read in frame from base 1. The germline V end is reduced by 2 bases and the J end by 8 bases; junction bases left unmatched: 9. This clonotype was found a few times. The antigen this receptor binds is unknown. Nothing much larger sits one base from this clone, and base qualities are not available.

This sequence uses TRBV28 and TRBJ2-1; the central 13 bases match TRBD2. The material sequenced was PBMCs from blood, taken 12 days after vaccination. This clonotype originated in a man aged 50-60 years who received an inactivated influenza vaccine. Donor details come from another sample of the same person, matched by shared clones. The bases read TGTGCCAGCAGTTTACCTACCGGGACTAGCGGGAAGCATGAGCAGTTCTTC. This codes for CASSLPTGTSGKHEQFF.